Sequencing of this T cell receptor (beta chain) was carried out in a study of memory CD4+ T cells and cytomegalovirus serostatus. Study at large: Of the healthy Belgian adults, 8 to 10 were CMV seropositive and 20 to 25 seronegative.

CDR3 size: 14 residues. Trimming shortened V by 0 bases and J by 1 base, and 5 bases separated the two germline ends. Germline CDR1 SGHNT, CDR2 YENEEA. This clone appeared a few times. Its target is not known. The table came from immunoSEQ multiplex PCR; TCRdb's copy has only in-frame clones and leaves some out. The sample has 40,000 or so clones, around three quarters seen once. Study-level findings and limits: Suggested: most of the CMV-linked TCR signature lies in CD4+ memory cells. Repertoires predicted CMV serostatus with median bootstrapped AUC of about 0.95.

Single viable CD3+CD4+CD8-CD45RO+ cells were sorted as the memory CD4+ T cells. CD4+ T cells were isolated by positive magnetic selection. The sequenced sample was memory CD4+ T cells from blood. V usage is TRBV11-3 and J usage is TRBJ2-3, with D tentatively TRBD2 (5 bases). This TCR came from an adult in good health and CMV-seronegative. In DNA form, the CDR3 reads TGTGCCAGCAGCTTAGATAGCGGCACAGATACGCAGTATTTT. It specifies CASSLDSGTDTQYF. Combining the CDR3 with reference TRBV11-3 and TRBJ2-3 gives the whole variable domain EAGVVQSPRYKIIEKKQPVAFWCNPISGHNTLYWYLQNLGQGPELLIRYENEEAVDDSQLPKDRFSAERLKGVDSTLKIQPAELGDSAVYLCASSLDSGTDTQYFGPGTRLTVL.